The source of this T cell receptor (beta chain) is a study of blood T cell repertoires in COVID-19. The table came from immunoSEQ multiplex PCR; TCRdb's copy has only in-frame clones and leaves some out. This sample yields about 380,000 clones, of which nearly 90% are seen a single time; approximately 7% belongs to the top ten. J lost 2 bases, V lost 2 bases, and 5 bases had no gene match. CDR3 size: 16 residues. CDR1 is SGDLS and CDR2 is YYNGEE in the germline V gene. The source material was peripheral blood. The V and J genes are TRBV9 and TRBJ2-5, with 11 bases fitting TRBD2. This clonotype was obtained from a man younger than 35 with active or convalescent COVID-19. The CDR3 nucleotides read TGTGCCAGCAGCGTGGAGGGACTAGCGGTACAAGAGACCCAGTACTTC. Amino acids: CASSVEGLAVQETQYF.